The clone carrying this TCR beta chain is labeled as medium-sized. The data were taken from a study of blood T cell repertoires in COVID-19. Clones were sequenced by immunoSEQ multiplex PCR, and TCRdb holds only the in-frame ones, with some missing. In the table there are some 250,000 clones, around 89% of which are singletons. CDR1 is SEHNR, CDR2 FQNEAQ, per germline (reference sequence). The CDR3 totals 15 residues. The trim removed 4 bases at V and 6 bases at J, leaving 8 bases unmatched. The TCR comes from a man between 35 and 55 years old who had recovered from COVID-19. The chain recombines TRBV7-9 with TRBJ1-2; TRBD1 aligns across 10 bases. Sequenced: PBMCs or T cells enriched from blood (not recorded which). Written as DNA, the CDR3 is TGTGCCAGCAGCTATGGACAGGGGGGCGTAAATGGCTACACCTTC. Translated, it gives CASSYGQGGVNGYTF.